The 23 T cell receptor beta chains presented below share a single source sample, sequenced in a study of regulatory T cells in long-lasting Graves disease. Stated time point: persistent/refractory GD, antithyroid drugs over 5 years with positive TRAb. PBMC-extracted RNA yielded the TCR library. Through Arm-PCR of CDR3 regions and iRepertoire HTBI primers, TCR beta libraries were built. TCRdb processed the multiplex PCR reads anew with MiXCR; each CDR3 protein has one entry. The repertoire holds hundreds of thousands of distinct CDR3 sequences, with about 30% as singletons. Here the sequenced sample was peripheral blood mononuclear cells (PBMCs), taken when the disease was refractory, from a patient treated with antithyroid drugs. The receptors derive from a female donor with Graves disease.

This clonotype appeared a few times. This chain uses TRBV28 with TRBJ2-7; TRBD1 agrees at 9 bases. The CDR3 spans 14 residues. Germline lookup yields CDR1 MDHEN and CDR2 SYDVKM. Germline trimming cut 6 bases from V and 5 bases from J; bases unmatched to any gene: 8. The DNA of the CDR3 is TGTGCCAGCAGCCGCCGGGACAGGGTCCACGAGCAGTACTTC. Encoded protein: CASSRRDRVHEQYF.

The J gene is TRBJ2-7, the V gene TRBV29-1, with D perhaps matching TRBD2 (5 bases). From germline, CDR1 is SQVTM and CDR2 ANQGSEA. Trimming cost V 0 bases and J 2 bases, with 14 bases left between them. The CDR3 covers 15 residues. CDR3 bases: TGCAGCGTTGAAGATCAGAAGGACGGGGCCTACGAGCAGTACTTC. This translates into CSVEDQKDGAYEQYF.

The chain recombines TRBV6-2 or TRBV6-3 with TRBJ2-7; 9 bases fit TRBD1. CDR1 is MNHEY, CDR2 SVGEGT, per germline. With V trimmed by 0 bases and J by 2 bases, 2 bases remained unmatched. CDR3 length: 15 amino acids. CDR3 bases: TGTGCCAGCAGTTACTCTTGGACAGGGGCCTACGAGCAGTACTTC. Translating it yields CASSYSWTGAYEQYF.

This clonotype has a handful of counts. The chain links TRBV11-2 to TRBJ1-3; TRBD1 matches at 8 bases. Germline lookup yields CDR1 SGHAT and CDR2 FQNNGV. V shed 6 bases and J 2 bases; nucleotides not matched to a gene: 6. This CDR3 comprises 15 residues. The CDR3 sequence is CASRSTGEAGNTIYF. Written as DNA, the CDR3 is TGTGCCAGCAGATCGACAGGGGAGGCTGGAAACACCATATATTTT.

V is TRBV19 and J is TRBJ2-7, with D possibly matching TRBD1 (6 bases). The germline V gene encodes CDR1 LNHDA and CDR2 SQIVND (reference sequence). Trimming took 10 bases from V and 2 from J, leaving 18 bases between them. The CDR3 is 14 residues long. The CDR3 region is CATMGAGAPYEQYF. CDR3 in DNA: TGTGCCACCATGGGGGCAGGGGCTCCCTACGAGCAGTACTTC.

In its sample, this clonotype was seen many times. CDR3 nucleotide sequence: TGTGCTAGTGGTTTGGTAAGGAGTAGAGAGACCCAGTACTTC. Protein sequence: CASGLVRSRETQYF. The chain couples TRBV12-5 to TRBJ2-5, with D uncertain. Trimming took 0 bases from V and 4 from J, leaving 9 bases between them. This CDR3 has 14 residues. The germline V gene encodes CDR1 LGHNT and CDR2 FRNRAP.

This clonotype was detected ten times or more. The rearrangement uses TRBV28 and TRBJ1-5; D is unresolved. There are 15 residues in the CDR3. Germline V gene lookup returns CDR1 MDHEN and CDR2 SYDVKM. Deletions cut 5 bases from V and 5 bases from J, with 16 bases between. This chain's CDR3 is CASSPGGRLDQPQHF. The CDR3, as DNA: TGTGCCAGCAGTCCAGGTGGGCGCCTAGATCAGCCCCAGCATTTT.

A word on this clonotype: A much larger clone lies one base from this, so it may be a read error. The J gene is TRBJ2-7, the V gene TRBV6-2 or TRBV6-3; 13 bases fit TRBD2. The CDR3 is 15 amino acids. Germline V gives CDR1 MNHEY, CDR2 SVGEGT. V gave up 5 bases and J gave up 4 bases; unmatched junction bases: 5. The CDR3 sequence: CASSTGTSGVYEQYF. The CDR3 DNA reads TGTGCCAGCAGTACAGGGACTAGCGGGGTGTACGAGCAGTACTTC.

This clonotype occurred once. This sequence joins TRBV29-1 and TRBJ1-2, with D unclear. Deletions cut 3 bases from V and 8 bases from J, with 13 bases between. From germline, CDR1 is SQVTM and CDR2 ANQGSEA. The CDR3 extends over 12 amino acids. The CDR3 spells CSVETIGLGYTF. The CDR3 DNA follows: TGCAGCGTTGAGACTATAGGGTTAGGCTACACCTTC.

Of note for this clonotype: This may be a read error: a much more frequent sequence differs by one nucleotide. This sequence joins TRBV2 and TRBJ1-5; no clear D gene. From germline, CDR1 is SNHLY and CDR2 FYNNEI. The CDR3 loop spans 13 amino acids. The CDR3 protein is CASTLRGGQPRHF. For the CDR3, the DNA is TGTGCCAGCACGTTGCGTGGAGGTCAGCCCCGGCATTTT. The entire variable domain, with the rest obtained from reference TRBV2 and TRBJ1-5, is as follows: EPEVTQTPSHQVTQMGQEVILRCVPISNHLYFYWYRQILGQKVEFLVSFYNNEISEKSEIFDDQFSVERPDGSNFTLKIRSTKLEDSAMYFCASTLRGGQPRHFGDGTRLSIL.

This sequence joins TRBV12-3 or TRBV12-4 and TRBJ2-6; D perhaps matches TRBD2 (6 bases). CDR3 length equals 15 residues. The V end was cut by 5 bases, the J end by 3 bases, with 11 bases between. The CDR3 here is CASSPVGGGANVLTF. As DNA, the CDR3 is TGTGCCAGCAGTCCCGTGGGGGGTGGGGCCAACGTCCTGACTTTC.

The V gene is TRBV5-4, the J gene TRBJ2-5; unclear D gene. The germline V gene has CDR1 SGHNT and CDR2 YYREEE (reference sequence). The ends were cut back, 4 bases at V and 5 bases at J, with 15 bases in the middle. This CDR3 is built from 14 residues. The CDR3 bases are TGTGCCAGCAGCCTCGTCGGTATATGGGAGACCCAGTACTTC. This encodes CASSLVGIWETQYF.

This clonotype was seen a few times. Here the CDR3 DNA reads TGTGCCAGCAGCCTCCAGGCCAGTGATGGCACTGAAGCTTTCTTT. This translates into CASSLQASDGTEAFF. The V and J genes are TRBV2 and TRBJ1-1; D remains ambiguous. V was trimmed by 6 bases and J by 4 bases, leaving 18 bases between them. The CDR3 spans 15 residues. Germline V gives CDR1 SNHLY, CDR2 FYNNEI.

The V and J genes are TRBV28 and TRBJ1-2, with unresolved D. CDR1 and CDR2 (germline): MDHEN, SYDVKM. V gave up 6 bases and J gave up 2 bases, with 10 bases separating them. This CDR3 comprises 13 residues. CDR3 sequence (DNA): TGTGCCAGCAGAAACGACGGAAACTATGGCTACACCTTC. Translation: CASRNDGNYGYTF.

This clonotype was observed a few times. CDR3: CASSPLAKNIQYF. CDR3 coding DNA: TGTGCCAGCAGCCCGTTGGCCAAAAACATTCAGTACTTC. V gene TRBV27 combines with J gene TRBJ2-4; D gene uncertain. The CDR3 runs to 13 residues. The germline V gene encodes CDR1 MNHEY and CDR2 SMNVEV (reference sequence). V was shortened by 6 bases and J by 1 base, with 7 bases between the two germline ends.

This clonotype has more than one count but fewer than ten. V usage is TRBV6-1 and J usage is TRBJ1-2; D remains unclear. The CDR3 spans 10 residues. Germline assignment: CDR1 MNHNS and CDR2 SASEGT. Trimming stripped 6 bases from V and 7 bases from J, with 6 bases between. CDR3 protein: CASSRFGYTF. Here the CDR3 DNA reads TGTGCCAGCAGCCGCTTTGGCTACACCTTC.

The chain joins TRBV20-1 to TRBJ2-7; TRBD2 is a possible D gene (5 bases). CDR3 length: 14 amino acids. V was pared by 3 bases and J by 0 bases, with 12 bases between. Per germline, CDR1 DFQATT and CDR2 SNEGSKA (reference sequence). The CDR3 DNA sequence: TGCAGTGCTAGTCTAGCCGTCAGCTCCTACGAGCAGTACTTC. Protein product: CSASLAVSSYEQYF.

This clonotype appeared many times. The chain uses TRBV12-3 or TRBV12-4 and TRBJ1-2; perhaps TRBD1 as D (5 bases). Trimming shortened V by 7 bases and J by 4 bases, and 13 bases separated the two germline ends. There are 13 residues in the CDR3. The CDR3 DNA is TGTGCCAGCAAAGTCAGGGTTGGCTATGGCTACACCTTC. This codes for CASKVRVGYGYTF.

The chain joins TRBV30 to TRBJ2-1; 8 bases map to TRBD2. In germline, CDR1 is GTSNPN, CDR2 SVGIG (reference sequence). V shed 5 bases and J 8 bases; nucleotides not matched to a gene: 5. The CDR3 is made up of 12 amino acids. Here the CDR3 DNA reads TGTGCCTGGGGGACTAGGCCCGATGAGCAGTTCTTC. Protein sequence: CAWGTRPDEQFF.

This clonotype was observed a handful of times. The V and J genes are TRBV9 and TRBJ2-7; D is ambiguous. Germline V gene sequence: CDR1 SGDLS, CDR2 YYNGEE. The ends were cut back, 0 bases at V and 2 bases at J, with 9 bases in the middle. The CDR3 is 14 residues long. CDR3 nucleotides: TGTGCCAGCAGCGTAGAGGGCAGGACCTACGAGCAGTACTTC. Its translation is CASSVEGRTYEQYF.

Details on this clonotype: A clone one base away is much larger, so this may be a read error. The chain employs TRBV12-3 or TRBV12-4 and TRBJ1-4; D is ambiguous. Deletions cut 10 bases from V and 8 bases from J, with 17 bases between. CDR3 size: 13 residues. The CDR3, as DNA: TGTGCCACCTTAGAGGGTTTTGGGGAAAAACTGTTTTTT. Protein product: CATLEGFGEKLFF.

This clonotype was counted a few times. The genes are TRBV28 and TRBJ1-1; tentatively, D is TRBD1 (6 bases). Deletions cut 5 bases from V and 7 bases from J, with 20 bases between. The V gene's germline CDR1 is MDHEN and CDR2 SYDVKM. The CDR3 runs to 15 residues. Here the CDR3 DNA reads TGTGCCAGCAGTCTGGACAGCTCCTACCTGGGTGAAGCTTTCTTT. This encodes CASSLDSSYLGEAFF.

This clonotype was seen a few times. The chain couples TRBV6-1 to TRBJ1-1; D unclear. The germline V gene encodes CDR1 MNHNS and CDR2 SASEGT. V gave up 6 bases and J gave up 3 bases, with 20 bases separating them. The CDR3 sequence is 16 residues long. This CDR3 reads CASRDRQLGGYTEAFF. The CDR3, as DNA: TGTGCCAGCAGGGATAGGCAGCTTGGTGGGTACACTGAAGCTTTCTTT.